These T cell receptor beta chains were read from a single sample in a study of response to subunit inactivated influenza vaccine. One entry per CDR3 protein results from TCRdb running MiXCR on the RT-PCR reads. This sample has more than 250,000 distinct CDR3 sequences, with 21% found just once. The sequences come from PBMCs from blood, collected roughly 20 months after vaccination. The receptors derive from a man in his fifties or sixties who received an inactivated influenza vaccine. Each CDR3 is given with its conserved first and last residue. The order of the fields is D gene, V gene, J gene, clone size, CDR3 protein, CDR3 DNA. D genes are given only for firm matches. Where a row states a size, it is once, few, many or the class of an expanded clone; other rows omit it.

d_gene: TRBD1; v_gene: TRBV14; j_gene: TRBJ2-1; abundance: few; CDR3aa: CASSSGGGTYNEQFF; CDR3nt: TGTGCCAGCAGCTCAGGGGGCGGCACCTACAATGAGCAGTTCTTC
d_gene: NA; v_gene: TRBV20-1; j_gene: TRBJ1-5; abundance: NA; CDR3aa: CSARSLPSNQPQHF; CDR3nt: TGCAGTGCTAGATCCCTTCCCAGCAATCAGCCCCAGCATTTT
d_gene: NA; v_gene: TRBV7-2; j_gene: TRBJ1-6; abundance: NA; CDR3aa: CASSFPAGNSPLHF; CDR3nt: TGTGCCAGCAGCTTCCCCGCGGGGAATTCACCCCTCCACTTT
d_gene: NA; v_gene: TRBV5-1; j_gene: TRBJ2-5; abundance: NA; CDR3aa: CASQERGNQETQYF; CDR3nt: TGCGCCAGCCAGGAGAGGGGTAACCAAGAGACCCAGTACTTC
d_gene: NA; v_gene: TRBV6-6; j_gene: TRBJ1-1; abundance: many; CDR3aa: CASGSQGTEAFF; CDR3nt: TGTGCCAGTGGCAGCCAAGGGACTGAAGCTTTCTTT
d_gene: NA; v_gene: TRBV7-6; j_gene: TRBJ1-1; abundance: many; CDR3aa: CASSSASRGDTEAFF; CDR3nt: TGTGCCAGCAGCAGCGCCAGTCGGGGGGACACTGAAGCTTTCTTT
d_gene: NA; v_gene: TRBV4-1; j_gene: TRBJ2-3; abundance: NA; CDR3aa: CASSQFPRTDTQYF; CDR3nt: TGCGCCAGCAGCCAATTTCCTCGCACAGATACGCAGTATTTT
d_gene: NA; v_gene: TRBV16; j_gene: TRBJ1-5; abundance: many; CDR3aa: CASSRTGINQPQHF; CDR3nt: TGTGCCAGCAGCCGCACAGGGATAAATCAGCCCCAGCATTTT
d_gene: TRBD1; v_gene: TRBV5-1; j_gene: TRBJ1-1; abundance: NA; CDR3aa: CASSAGGPNTEAFF; CDR3nt: TGCGCCAGCAGCGCAGGGGGCCCGAACACTGAAGCTTTCTTT
d_gene: TRBD1; v_gene: TRBV11-1; j_gene: TRBJ2-1; abundance: few; CDR3aa: CASSKDRDEQFF; CDR3nt: TGTGCCAGCAGCAAAGACAGGGATGAGCAGTTCTTC
d_gene: NA; v_gene: TRBV9; j_gene: TRBJ2-7; abundance: NA; CDR3aa: CASSGNAKGPAYEQYF; CDR3nt: TGTGCCAGCAGCGGCAATGCAAAGGGCCCTGCCTACGAGCAGTACTTC
d_gene: TRBD1; v_gene: TRBV7-2; j_gene: TRBJ2-7; abundance: NA; CDR3aa: CASSLVGGTAYEQYF; CDR3nt: TGTGCCAGCAGCTTAGTAGGGGGCACGGCCTACGAGCAGTACTTC
d_gene: TRBD1; v_gene: TRBV29-1; j_gene: TRBJ1-2; abundance: NA; CDR3aa: CSVARDRVLGYGYTF; CDR3nt: TGCAGCGTTGCCCGGGACAGGGTACTTGGCTATGGCTACACCTTC
d_gene: TRBD1; v_gene: TRBV7-8; j_gene: TRBJ1-1; abundance: few; CDR3aa: CASSLGRIQGAGGMNTEAFF; CDR3nt: TGTGCCAGCAGCTTAGGTCGGATACAGGGGGCGGGAGGAATGAACACTGAAGCTTTCTTT
d_gene: TRBD1; v_gene: TRBV18; j_gene: TRBJ1-2; abundance: few; CDR3aa: CASSVGTGANYGYTF; CDR3nt: TGTGCCAGCTCAGTCGGGACAGGAGCTAACTATGGCTACACCTTC
d_gene: NA; v_gene: TRBV6-2/TRBV6-3; j_gene: TRBJ1-5; abundance: NA; CDR3aa: CASSAFGTPNQPQHF; CDR3nt: TGTGCCAGCAGTGCCTTCGGGACACCAAATCAGCCCCAGCATTTT
d_gene: TRBD1; v_gene: TRBV2; j_gene: TRBJ2-1; abundance: few; CDR3aa: CASSESLGQSIYNEQFF; CDR3nt: TGTGCCAGCAGTGAAAGTCTGGGACAGTCCATCTACAATGAGCAGTTCTTC
d_gene: TRBD2; v_gene: TRBV7-8; j_gene: TRBJ2-2; abundance: once; CDR3aa: CASSPPRLAGTGELFF; CDR3nt: TGTGCCAGCAGCCCACCGCGGCTAGCGGGGACCGGGGAGCTGTTTTTT
d_gene: NA; v_gene: TRBV10-2; j_gene: TRBJ1-2; abundance: few; CDR3aa: CASSESTANYGYTF; CDR3nt: TGCGCCAGCAGTGAGTCGACAGCTAACTATGGCTACACCTTC
d_gene: TRBD1; v_gene: TRBV7-9; j_gene: TRBJ2-3; abundance: NA; CDR3aa: CASSSQTGPDTQYF; CDR3nt: TGTGCCAGCAGCTCTCAGACAGGGCCAGATACGCAGTATTTT
d_gene: NA; v_gene: TRBV9; j_gene: TRBJ1-1; abundance: few; CDR3aa: CASSVEAVWNTEAFF; CDR3nt: TGTGCCAGCAGCGTAGAGGCCGTATGGAACACTGAAGCTTTCTTT
d_gene: NA; v_gene: TRBV20-1; j_gene: TRBJ2-3; abundance: few; CDR3aa: CSAREANQDTQYF; CDR3nt: TGCAGTGCTAGAGAGGCTAACCAAGATACGCAGTATTTT
d_gene: NA; v_gene: TRBV20-1; j_gene: TRBJ2-2; abundance: NA; CDR3aa: CSASGTGAAGELFF; CDR3nt: TGCAGTGCTTCCGGGACTGGGGCGGCCGGGGAGCTGTTTTTT
d_gene: TRBD1; v_gene: TRBV7-9; j_gene: TRBJ1-2; abundance: many; CDR3aa: CASSLGDRGFYGYTF; CDR3nt: TGTGCCAGCAGCTTAGGTGACAGGGGATTCTATGGCTACACCTTC
d_gene: NA; v_gene: TRBV20-1; j_gene: TRBJ2-1; abundance: few; CDR3aa: CSARDTHNNEQFF; CDR3nt: TGCAGTGCTAGAGATACGCACAACAATGAGCAGTTCTTC
d_gene: TRBD2; v_gene: TRBV18; j_gene: TRBJ2-1; abundance: NA; CDR3aa: CASSPGLAGGSPDNEQFF; CDR3nt: TGTGCCAGCTCACCAGGACTAGCGGGGGGGTCTCCCGACAATGAGCAGTTCTTC
d_gene: NA; v_gene: TRBV5-5; j_gene: TRBJ1-4; abundance: NA; CDR3aa: CASSSYRGEKLFF; CDR3nt: TGTGCCAGCAGCTCTTACCGGGGGGAAAAACTGTTTTTT
d_gene: NA; v_gene: TRBV6-5; j_gene: TRBJ1-2; abundance: few; CDR3aa: CASSSETDNYGYTF; CDR3nt: TGTGCCAGCAGTTCCGAGACCGATAACTATGGCTACACCTTC